This T cell receptor (beta chain) comes out of a study of T cells in pancreatic ductal adenocarcinoma. Findings and caveats of the study: Tumor samples had fewer productive templates and approximately 8-fold fewer unique clonotypes than blood.

Concerning this clone: Its antigen is not known.

The protocol was immunoSEQ multiplex PCR, while the TCRdb copy is restricted to in-frame clones and leaves out a portion. The profile shows roughly 100,000 clones, 90% to 95% of them singletons. No neoadjuvant therapy was given to the selected pancreatic ductal adenocarcinoma patients before their surgery. V lost 6 bases and J 1 base, leaving 12 bases between the germline ends. The CDR3 is 14 amino acids. CDR1 is LNHDA, CDR2 SQIVND, per germline (reference sequence). The origin of this receptor is a human donor with pancreatic ductal adenocarcinoma. The chain joins TRBV19 to TRBJ2-5, with D perhaps TRBD2 (5 bases). Sample: PBMCs. The CDR3 reads CASSSSRTQETQYF. CDR3 bases: TGTGCCAGTAGCTCTAGCCGAACCCAAGAGACCCAGTACTTC.